Sequencing of this T cell receptor beta chain was carried out in a study of T cell repertoires in cytomegalovirus infection. TCRdb used MiXCR to reprocess the reads, holding one entry per CDR3 protein. The sample has fewer than 850,000 distinct CDR3 sequences, approximately 32% seen once. Note on this clonotype: The antigen is not known.

CDR1 MNHEY and CDR2 SVGEGT come from the germline V gene. V shed 4 bases and J 5 bases; nucleotides not matched to a gene: 8. The CDR3 has 15 residues. The V gene is TRBV6-2 or TRBV6-3, the J gene TRBJ1-5, with 7 bases that match TRBD1. Sample: cultured CD8+ T cells from PBMCs, taken from culture after CMV antigen stimulation. The clonotype comes from a human donor in good health (CMV status not recorded). Some clones in this sample may be carry-over from other donors' samples. The DNA for the CDR3 is TGTGCCAGCAGTTCGACCCGGGACAGATATCAGCCCCAGCATTTT. Translating gives CASSSTRDRYQPQHF.